This T cell receptor (beta chain) was retrieved from a study of OX40 agonist ivuxolimab in advanced cancers. Study context: Three patients, one with hepatocellular carcinoma and two with cutaneous melanoma, responded partially. Overall study findings and caveats: The study found that CD8+ T cells averaged more expanded clones than CD4+.

Libraries were prepared by immunoSEQ multiplex PCR; TCRdb keeps only in-frame clonotypes and omits some of them. The data hold roughly 50,000 clones, with 70% to 80% observed a single time. To note about this clone: Its antigen is currently unknown.

The germline gives CDR1 LNHDA, CDR2 SQIVND (reference sequence). J lost 6 bases, V lost 6 bases, and 8 bases had no gene match. The CDR3 totals 15 residues. This specimen consisted of CD4+ or CD8+ T cells sorted from blood, obtained in a trial of the OX40 agonist ivuxolimab. The chain is built from TRBV19 and TRBJ2-3, with TRBD2 identical over 11 bases. The receptor was derived from an adult with an advanced solid tumor such as melanoma, head and neck, liver or kidney cancer. CDR3 DNA: TGTGCCAGTAGGGAGGGACTAGCGGTTTCGGATACGCAGTATTTT. Protein product: CASREGLAVSDTQYF.